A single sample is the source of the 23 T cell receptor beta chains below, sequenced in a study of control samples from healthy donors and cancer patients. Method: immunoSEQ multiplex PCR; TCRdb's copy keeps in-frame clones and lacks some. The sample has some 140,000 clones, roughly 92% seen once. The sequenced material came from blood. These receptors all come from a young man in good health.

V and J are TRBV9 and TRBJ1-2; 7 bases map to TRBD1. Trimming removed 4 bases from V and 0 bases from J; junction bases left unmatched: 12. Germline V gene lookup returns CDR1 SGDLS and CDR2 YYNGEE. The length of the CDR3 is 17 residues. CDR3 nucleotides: TGTGCCAGCAGCTTTTGGGCGCGGCAGGGGGCTAACTATGGCTACACCTTC. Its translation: CASSFWARQGANYGYTF.

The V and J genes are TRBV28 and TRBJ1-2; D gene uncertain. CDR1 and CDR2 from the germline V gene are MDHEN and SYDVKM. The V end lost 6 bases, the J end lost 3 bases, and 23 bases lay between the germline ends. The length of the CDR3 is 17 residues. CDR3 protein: CASRPRRVTLPHYGYTF. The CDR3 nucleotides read TGTGCCAGCAGACCTAGACGGGTAACACTCCCCCACTATGGCTACACCTTC.

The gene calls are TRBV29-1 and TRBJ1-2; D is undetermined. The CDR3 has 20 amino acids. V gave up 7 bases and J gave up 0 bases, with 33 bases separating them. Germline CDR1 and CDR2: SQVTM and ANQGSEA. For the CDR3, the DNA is TGCAGCGGCCGTCCTAAGGCAATCAGATCACCTCCGTTAGCTAACTATGGCTACACCTTC. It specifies CSGRPKAIRSPPLANYGYTF.

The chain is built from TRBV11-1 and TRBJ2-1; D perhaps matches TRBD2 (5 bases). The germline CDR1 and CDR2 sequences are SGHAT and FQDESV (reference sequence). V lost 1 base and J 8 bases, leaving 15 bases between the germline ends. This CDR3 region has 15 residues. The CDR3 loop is CASSLELRPRDEQFF. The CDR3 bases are TGTGCCAGCAGCTTAGAGTTGCGTCCGCGGGATGAGCAGTTCTTC.

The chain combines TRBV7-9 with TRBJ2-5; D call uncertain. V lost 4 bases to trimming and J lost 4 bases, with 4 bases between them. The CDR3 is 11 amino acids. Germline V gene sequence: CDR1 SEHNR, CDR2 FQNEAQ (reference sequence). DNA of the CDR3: TGTGCCAGCAGCTCTCTAGAGACCCAGTACTTC. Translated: CASSSLETQYF. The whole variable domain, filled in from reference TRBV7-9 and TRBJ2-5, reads DTGVSQNPRHKITKRGQNVTFRCDPISEHNRLYWYRQTLGQGPEFLTYFQNEAQLEKSRLLSDRFSAERPKGSFSTLEIQRTEQGDSAMYLCASSSLETQYFGPGTRLLVL.

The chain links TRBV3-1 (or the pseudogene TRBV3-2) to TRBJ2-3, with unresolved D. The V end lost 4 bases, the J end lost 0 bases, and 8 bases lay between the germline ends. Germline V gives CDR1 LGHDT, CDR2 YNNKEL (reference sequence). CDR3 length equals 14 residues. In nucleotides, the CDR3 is TGTGCCAGCAGCCCCGGGCCGAGCACAGATACGCAGTATTTT. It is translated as CASSPGPSTDTQYF.

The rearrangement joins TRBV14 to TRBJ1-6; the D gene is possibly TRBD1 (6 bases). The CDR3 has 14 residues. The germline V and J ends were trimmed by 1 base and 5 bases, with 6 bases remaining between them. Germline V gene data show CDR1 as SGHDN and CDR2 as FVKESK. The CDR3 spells CASSQGTDNSPLHF. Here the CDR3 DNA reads TGTGCCAGCAGCCAAGGGACAGATAATTCACCCCTCCACTTT.

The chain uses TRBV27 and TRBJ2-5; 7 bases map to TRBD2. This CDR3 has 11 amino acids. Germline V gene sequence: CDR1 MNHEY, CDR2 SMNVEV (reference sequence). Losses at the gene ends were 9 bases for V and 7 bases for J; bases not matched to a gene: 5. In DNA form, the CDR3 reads TGTGCCAGGGGGGGGGTTAGGACCCAGTACTTC. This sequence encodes CARGGVRTQYF.

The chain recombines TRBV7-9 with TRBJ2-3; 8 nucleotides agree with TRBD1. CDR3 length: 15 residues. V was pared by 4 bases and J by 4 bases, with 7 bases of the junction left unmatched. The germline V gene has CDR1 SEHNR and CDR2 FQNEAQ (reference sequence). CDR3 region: CASSSRQGQADTQYF. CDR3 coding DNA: TGTGCCAGCAGCTCGCGACAGGGACAGGCAGATACGCAGTATTTT. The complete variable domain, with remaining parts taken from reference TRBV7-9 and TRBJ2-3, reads DTGVSQNPRHKITKRGQNVTFRCDPISEHNRLYWYRQTLGQGPEFLTYFQNEAQLEKSRLLSDRFSAERPKGSFSTLEIQRTEQGDSAMYLCASSSRQGQADTQYFGPGTRLTVL.

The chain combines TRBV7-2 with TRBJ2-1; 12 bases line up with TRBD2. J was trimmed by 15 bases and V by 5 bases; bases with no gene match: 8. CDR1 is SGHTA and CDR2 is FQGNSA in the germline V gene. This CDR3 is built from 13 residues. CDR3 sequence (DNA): TGTGCCAGCAGCCACGGACTAGCGGGAATACCGTTCTTC. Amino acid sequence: CASSHGLAGIPFF.

In DNA, the CDR3 is TGTGCCAGCAGTTTACCTAACAGGGGCCGAGGGAGCTATGGCTACACCTTC. This sequence encodes CASSLPNRGRGSYGYTF. This chain joins TRBV28 and TRBJ1-2; 7 nucleotides line up with TRBD1. The CDR3 length is 17 residues. V gave up 2 bases and J gave up 4 bases; unmatched junction bases: 13. CDR1 is MDHEN and CDR2 is SYDVKM in the germline V gene.

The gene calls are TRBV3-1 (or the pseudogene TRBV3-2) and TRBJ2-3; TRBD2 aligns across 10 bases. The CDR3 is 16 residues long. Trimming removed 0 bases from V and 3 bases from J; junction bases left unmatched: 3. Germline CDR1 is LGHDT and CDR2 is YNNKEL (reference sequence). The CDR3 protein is CASSQELAGRTDTQYF. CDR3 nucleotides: TGTGCCAGCAGCCAAGAACTAGCGGGAAGAACAGATACGCAGTATTTT.

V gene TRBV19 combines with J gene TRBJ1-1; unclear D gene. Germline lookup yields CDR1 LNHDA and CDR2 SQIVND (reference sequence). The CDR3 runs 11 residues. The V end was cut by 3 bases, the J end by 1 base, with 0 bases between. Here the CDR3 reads CASSMNTEAFF. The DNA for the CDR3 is TGTGCCAGTAGTATGAACACTGAAGCTTTCTTT.

The CDR3 loop reads CASSTAGASGYTF. The CDR3 DNA follows: TGTGCCAGCAGCACTGCAGGGGCGTCTGGCTACACCTTC. The genes are TRBV5-5 and TRBJ1-2; weak D call: TRBD1 (6 bases). The CDR3 is made up of 13 amino acids. V lost 4 bases, J lost 7 bases, and 14 bases lay in between. Germline values: CDR1 SGHKS, CDR2 YYEKEE (reference sequence).

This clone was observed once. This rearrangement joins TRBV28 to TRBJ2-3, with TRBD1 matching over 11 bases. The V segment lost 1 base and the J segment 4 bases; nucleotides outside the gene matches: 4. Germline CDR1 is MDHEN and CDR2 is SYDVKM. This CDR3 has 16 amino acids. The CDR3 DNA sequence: TGTGCCAGCAGTTTATTTGGGACAGGGGGTTCAGATACGCAGTATTTT. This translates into CASSLFGTGGSDTQYF. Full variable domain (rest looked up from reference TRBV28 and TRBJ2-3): DVKVTQSSRYLVKRTGEKVFLECVQDMDHENMFWYRQDPGLGLRLIYFSYDVKMKEKGDIPEGYSVSREKKERFSLILESASTNQTSMYLCASSLFGTGGSDTQYFGPGTRLTVL.

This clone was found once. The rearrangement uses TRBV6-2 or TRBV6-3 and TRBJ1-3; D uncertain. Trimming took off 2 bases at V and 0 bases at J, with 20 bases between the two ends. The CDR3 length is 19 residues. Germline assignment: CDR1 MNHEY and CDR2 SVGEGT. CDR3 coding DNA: TGTGCCAGCAGTTACGCAATCGCAGTGGACGGAGTCTCTGGAAACACCATATATTTT. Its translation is CASSYAIAVDGVSGNTIYF.

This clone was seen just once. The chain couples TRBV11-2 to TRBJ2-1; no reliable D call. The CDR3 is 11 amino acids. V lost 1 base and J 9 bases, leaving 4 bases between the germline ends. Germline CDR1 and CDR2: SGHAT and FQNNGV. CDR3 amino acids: CASSLGTEQFF. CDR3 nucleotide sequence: TGTGCCAGCAGCTTAGGGACTGAGCAGTTCTTC.

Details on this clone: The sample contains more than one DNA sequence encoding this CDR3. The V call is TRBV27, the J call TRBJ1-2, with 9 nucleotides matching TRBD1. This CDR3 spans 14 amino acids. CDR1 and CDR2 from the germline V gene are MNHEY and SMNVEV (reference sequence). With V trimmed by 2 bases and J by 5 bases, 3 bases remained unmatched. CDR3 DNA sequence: TGTGCCAGCAGTTTACTCGGACAGGGGTATGGCTACACCTTC. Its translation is CASSLLGQGYGYTF.

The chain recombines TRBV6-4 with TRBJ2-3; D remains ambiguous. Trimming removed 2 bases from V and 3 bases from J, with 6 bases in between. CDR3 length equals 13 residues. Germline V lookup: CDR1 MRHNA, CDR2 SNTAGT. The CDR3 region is CASSDDETDTQYF. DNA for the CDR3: TGTGCCAGCAGTGACGACGAGACAGATACGCAGTATTTT.

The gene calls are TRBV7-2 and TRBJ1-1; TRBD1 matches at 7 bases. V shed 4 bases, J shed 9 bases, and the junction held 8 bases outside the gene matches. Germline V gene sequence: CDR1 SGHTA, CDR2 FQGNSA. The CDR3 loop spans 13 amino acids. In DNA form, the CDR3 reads TGTGCCAGCAGCTCCACAGGGGTAGGAAAAGCTTTCTTT. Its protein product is CASSSTGVGKAFF.

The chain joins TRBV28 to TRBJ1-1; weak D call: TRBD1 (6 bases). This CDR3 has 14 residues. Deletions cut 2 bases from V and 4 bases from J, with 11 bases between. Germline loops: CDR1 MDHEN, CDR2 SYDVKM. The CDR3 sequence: CASSLLRGATEAFF. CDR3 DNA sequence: TGTGCCAGCAGTTTACTGCGGGGGGCCACTGAAGCTTTCTTT.

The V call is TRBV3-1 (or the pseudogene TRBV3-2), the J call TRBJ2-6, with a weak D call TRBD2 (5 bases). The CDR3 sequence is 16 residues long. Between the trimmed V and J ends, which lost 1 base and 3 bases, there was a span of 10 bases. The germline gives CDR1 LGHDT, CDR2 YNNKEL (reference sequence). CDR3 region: CASSQGRGSGANVLTF. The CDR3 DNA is TGTGCCAGCAGCCAAGGACGGGGAAGTGGGGCCAACGTCCTGACTTTC.

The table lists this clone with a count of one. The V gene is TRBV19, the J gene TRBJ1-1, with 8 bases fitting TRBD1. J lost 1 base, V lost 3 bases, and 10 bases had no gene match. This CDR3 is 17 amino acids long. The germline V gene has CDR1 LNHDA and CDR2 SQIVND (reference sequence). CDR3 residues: CASSIRSQGASNTEAFF. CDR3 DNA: TGTGCCAGTAGTATTCGTAGTCAGGGGGCTTCGAACACTGAAGCTTTCTTT.